A selection of T cell receptor beta chains follows, all from one sample in a study of neurological immune-mediated disorders. MiXCR was run by TCRdb on the 5' RACE reads, yielding one entry per CDR3 protein. The table has about 66,000 distinct CDR3 sequences, roughly 3.9% seen once; the top ten hold approximately 1.2%. The sequenced sample was PBMCs. The receptors were gathered from a young man with multiple sclerosis. CDR3s include the opening cysteine and the closing phenylalanine or tryptophan. The order of the fields is J gene, D gene, V gene, clone size, CDR3 protein, CDR3 DNA. D genes are given only for firm matches. Clone size is not always given. Where it is, it says once, few, many or a class for expanded clones.

J: TRBJ2-3; D: .; V: TRBV10-3; size: many; CDR3: CAISESRNWDTQYF; DNA: TGTGCCATCAGTGAGTCCAGGAATTGGGATACGCAGTATTTT
J: TRBJ1-1; D: TRBD1; V: TRBV12-3/TRBV12-4; size: many; CDR3: CASSFGQGFAEAFF; DNA: TGTGCCAGCAGTTTCGGACAGGGCTTCGCTGAAGCTTTCTTT
J: TRBJ1-5; D: TRBD1; V: TRBV7-8; size: few; CDR3: CASSHRDSSNQPQNF; DNA: TGTGCCAGCAGCCACAGGGACAGTTCCAATCAGCCCCAGAATTTT
J: TRBJ1-5; D: .; V: TRBV10-3; size: few; CDR3: CAISEIDSNQPQNF; DNA: TGTGCCATCAGTGAGATAGATAGCAATCAGCCCCAGAATTTT
J: TRBJ2-2; D: .; V: TRBV20-1; size: many; CDR3: CSARESGAGELFF; DNA: TGCAGTGCTAGAGAGTCCGGGGCCGGGGAGCTGTTTTTT
J: TRBJ1-1; D: .; V: TRBV6-2/TRBV6-3; size: many; CDR3: CASSPFRETNTEAFF; DNA: TGTGCCAGCAGTCCCTTCAGGGAAACGAACACTGAAGCTTTCTTT
J: TRBJ2-2; D: TRBD2; V: TRBV19; size: many; CDR3: CASTYGGRNTGELFF; DNA: TGTGCCAGTACCTACGGGGGGAGAAACACCGGGGAGCTGTTTTTT
J: TRBJ2-5; D: .; V: TRBV6-5; size: many; CDR3: CASSYPTIETQYF; DNA: TGTGCCAGCAGTTACCCCACAATTGAGACCCAGTACTTC
J: TRBJ2-7; D: TRBD2; V: TRBV20-1; size: many; CDR3: CSAPRRTSGPYEQYF; DNA: TGCAGTGCCCCAAGGAGGACTAGCGGACCCTACGAGCAGTACTTC
J: TRBJ2-1; D: .; V: TRBV3-1; size: .; CDR3: CASSQGVRSSYNEQFF; DNA: TGTGCCAGCAGCCAAGGGGTTAGATCAAGCTACAATGAGCAGTTCTTC
J: TRBJ2-7; D: TRBD1; V: TRBV5-1; size: few; CDR3: CASSWTGGPDEQYF; DNA: TGCGCCAGCAGCTGGACAGGGGGCCCCGACGAGCAGTACTTC
J: TRBJ2-7; D: .; V: TRBV7-9; size: many; CDR3: CASSLAVTYEQYF; DNA: TGTGCCAGCAGCTTAGCTGTAACCTACGAGCAGTACTTC
J: TRBJ1-5; D: .; V: TRBV12-3/TRBV12-4; size: few; CDR3: CASSLQGSRQPQNF; DNA: TGTGCCAGCAGTTTACAAGGGTCTCGTCAGCCCCAGAATTTT
J: TRBJ2-1; D: .; V: TRBV12-3/TRBV12-4; size: many; CDR3: CASRSLMGSYNEQFF; DNA: TGTGCCAGCAGGTCGTTGATGGGCTCCTACAATGAGCAGTTCTTC
J: TRBJ2-7; D: TRBD1; V: TRBV20-1; size: many; CDR3: CSARDFGDRGSSYEQYF; DNA: TGCAGTGCTAGAGATTTCGGGGACAGGGGGAGCTCCTACGAGCAGTACTTC
J: TRBJ1-5; D: TRBD1; V: TRBV5-1; size: many; CDR3: CASSSAGQENQPQHF; DNA: TGCGCCAGCAGCTCGGCGGGACAGGAGAATCAGCCCCAGCATTTT
J: TRBJ1-2; D: TRBD1; V: TRBV7-2; size: few; CDR3: CASSTGQGGDYTF; DNA: TGTGCCAGCAGCACAGGACAGGGTGGAGACTACACCTTC
J: TRBJ2-2; D: TRBD1; V: TRBV4-1; size: many; CDR3: CASSQDHRGPAGELFF; DNA: TGCGCCAGCAGCCAAGATCACAGGGGGCCAGCCGGGGAGCTGTTTTTT
J: TRBJ2-7; D: TRBD1; V: TRBV3-1; size: many; CDR3: CASSQAANRGYEQYF; DNA: TGTGCCAGCAGCCAAGCGGCCAACAGGGGCTACGAGCAGTACTTC
J: TRBJ2-5; D: .; V: TRBV5-6; size: many; CDR3: CASSGWDTQETQYF; DNA: TGTGCCAGCAGCGGATGGGACACTCAAGAGACCCAGTACTTC
J: TRBJ2-5; D: TRBD1; V: TRBV6-5; size: many; CDR3: CASSLQGVKRETQYF; DNA: TGTGCCAGCAGTCTGCAGGGGGTTAAGCGGGAGACCCAGTACTTC
J: TRBJ1-2; D: .; V: TRBV15; size: many; CDR3: CATSRVYQGDLSGYTF; DNA: TGTGCCACCAGCAGAGTCTACCAGGGTGACCTTTCTGGCTACACCTTC
J: TRBJ2-7; D: .; V: TRBV7-2; size: many; CDR3: CASSFDIYEQYF; DNA: TGTGCCAGCAGCTTTGACATCTACGAGCAGTACTTC
J: TRBJ2-1; D: TRBD2; V: TRBV20-1; size: many; CDR3: CSARLAGTTYNEQFF; DNA: TGCAGTGCCCGACTAGCGGGGACGACTTACAATGAGCAGTTCTTC
J: TRBJ2-3; D: .; V: TRBV5-6; size: many; CDR3: CASSLAGSTDTQYF; DNA: TGTGCCAGCAGCTTGGCCGGGTCAACAGATACGCAGTATTTT
J: TRBJ2-1; D: .; V: TRBV5-1; size: many; CDR3: CASSWEGAWDNEQFF; DNA: TGCGCCAGCAGCTGGGAGGGGGCTTGGGACAATGAGCAGTTCTTC
J: TRBJ1-1; D: TRBD1; V: TRBV11-2; size: .; CDR3: CASSLEGQGNTEAFF; DNA: TGTGCCAGCAGCTTAGAGGGACAGGGGAACACTGAAGCTTTCTTT
J: TRBJ2-1; D: TRBD2; V: TRBV5-1; size: many; CDR3: CASSGLGGAGDEQFF; DNA: TGCGCCAGCAGCGGACTCGGGGGGGCTGGCGATGAGCAGTTCTTC
J: TRBJ1-5; D: .; V: TRBV20-1; size: many; CDR3: CSAGAPGQPQHF; DNA: TGCAGTGCCGGGGCACCCGGTCAGCCCCAGCATTTT
J: TRBJ2-3; D: .; V: TRBV9; size: many; CDR3: CASSVAGVRTDTQYF; DNA: TGTGCCAGCAGCGTAGCGGGGGTTCGCACAGATACGCAGTATTTT
J: TRBJ1-2; D: TRBD1; V: TRBV7-9; size: many; CDR3: CASRSEDRPNYGYTF; DNA: TGTGCCAGCAGGTCCGAGGACAGGCCTAACTATGGCTACACCTTC
J: TRBJ2-2; D: .; V: TRBV20-1; size: many; CDR3: CSARDPRGGVSTGELFF; DNA: TGCAGTGCTAGAGATCCCAGAGGCGGGGTGAGCACCGGGGAGCTGTTTTTT
J: TRBJ1-5; D: .; V: TRBV12-3/TRBV12-4; size: .; CDR3: CASSLAQGSQPQHF; DNA: TGTGCCAGCAGTTTAGCCCAGGGGAGTCAGCCCCAGCATTTT
J: TRBJ2-3; D: TRBD2; V: TRBV5-1; size: many; CDR3: CASSWGTSGSTDTQYF; DNA: TGCGCCAGCAGCTGGGGGACTAGCGGTAGCACAGATACGCAGTATTTT
J: TRBJ2-7; D: .; V: TRBV4-3; size: many; CDR3: CASSQGTVDPREQYF; DNA: TGCGCCAGCAGCCAAGGGACAGTCGACCCTCGCGAGCAGTACTTC
J: TRBJ2-5; D: .; V: TRBV29-1; size: many; CDR3: CSVEWIVSRQETQYF; DNA: TGCAGCGTTGAATGGATAGTTAGCAGGCAAGAGACCCAGTACTTC
J: TRBJ2-1; D: .; V: TRBV9; size: many; CDR3: CASSVGANEQFF; DNA: TGTGCCAGCAGCGTAGGGGCCAATGAGCAGTTCTTC
J: TRBJ1-2; D: .; V: TRBV20-1; size: many; CDR3: CSARHIGGYTF; DNA: TGCAGTGCCCGACACATCGGCGGCTACACCTTC
J: TRBJ1-5; D: .; V: TRBV7-9; size: .; CDR3: CASSLRDQPQNF; DNA: TGTGCCAGCAGCTTACGAGATCAGCCCCAGAATTTT
J: TRBJ1-2; D: .; V: TRBV3-1; size: many; CDR3: CASSQRTARTYGYTF; DNA: TGTGCCAGCAGCCAGAGGACGGCCAGAACATATGGCTACACCTTC
J: TRBJ2-3; D: TRBD1; V: TRBV7-9; size: many; CDR3: CASSRQGAQYF; DNA: TGTGCCAGCAGCCGACAGGGTGCGCAGTATTTT
J: TRBJ1-1; D: TRBD1; V: TRBV20-1; size: few; CDR3: CSARDRDRNTEAFF; DNA: TGCAGTGCTAGGGACAGGGACAGGAACACTGAAGCTTTCTTT
J: TRBJ2-7; D: .; V: TRBV5-5; size: many; CDR3: CASSFRQAGYEQYF; DNA: TGTGCCAGCAGCTTCCGACAGGCGGGCTACGAGCAGTACTTC
J: TRBJ1-4; D: TRBD1; V: TRBV5-1; size: many; CDR3: CASSLQTGDEKLFF; DNA: TGCGCCAGCAGCCTACAAACAGGGGACGAAAAACTGTTTTTT
J: TRBJ1-1; D: .; V: TRBV7-2; size: few; CDR3: CASSLRSGTIGTEAFF; DNA: TGTGCCAGCAGCTTACGGTCAGGCACCATAGGCACTGAAGCTTTCTTT